The T cell receptor (beta chain) under discussion was sequenced for a study of T cell clonotyping in hematopoietic cell transplantation (dated by TCRdb to the early 2020s). The study in broad terms: A total of some 130 blood samples were gathered in the study from roughly 37 consecutive transplant recipients along with their related donors. Patient recruitment ran from 2015 to early 2017, and follow-up continued until late 2020 or death. Broader findings and caveats from the paper: Only a small fraction of recipient repertoires overlapped donor repertoires, with over 97% appearing de novo at the given depth. The sample size was limited and the cells went unsorted, which meant the CD4 and CD8 repertoire contributions could not be told apart. Donor and pretransplant recipient Inverse Simpson Index values predicted broader posttransplant TCR repertoire diversity. After transplant, TCR diversity in recipients dropped, and pathologically expanded clonotypes climbed progressively between day 30 and day 180.

Blood samples for TCR beta sequencing were given by related transplant donors. Nuclei Lysis Solution was used to extract genomic DNA from fresh or cryopreserved unfractionated peripheral blood mononuclear cells. TCR beta CDR3 regions were amplified from genomic DNA with the immunoSEQ assay, a bias-controlled multiplex PCR using V- and J-specific primers. A proprietary barcode and Illumina adapter sequences were added to the CDR3 amplicons in a second PCR step. CDR3 libraries were sequenced on an Illumina MiSeq instrument. In the authors' own workflow: Export and quality control were handled in immunoSEQ Analyzer 3.0, while downstream analyses relied on R Bioconductor and Immunarch. Only productive rearrangements within the normalized downsampled data set were used in the calculation of repertoire metrics. Pathologically expanded clonotypes were defined as those larger than 5 templates in the normalized cohort. The Inverse Simpson Index was used to measure repertoire diversity. To capture all clonotypes, the CMV-specificity analyses were run on the non-normalized data set. The immuneACCESS repertoire file appears here via TCRdb, limited to in-frame rearrangements. These files lack a portion of the clones; in checked studies, under half of the deficit traces to unresolved V genes, and the cause of the others is not known. V and J calls plus clone size are reproduced from that table; the DNA served to infer D and trimming. A total of some 17,000 clones appear in this sample, about 71% of them only once. Jointly, the top ten make up around 9.9% of the sample.

As concerns this clone: Its recognized antigen is unknown. Qualities for individual bases were not recorded, and no much larger clone is one base off.

There are 14 amino acids in the CDR3, from cysteine to phenylalanine inclusive. Only the CDR3 region is kept as DNA, spanning 42 bases read in frame from base 1. The junction shows trimming of 0 bases on V and 1 base on J, and the gene matches do not reach 0 bases of it. The germline V gene (reference sequence) supplies CDR1 GTSNPN and CDR2 SVGIG. The receptor was isolated from a woman aged 60-75 years in good health. Some clones in this sample may be carry-over from other donors' samples. The sequencing input was peripheral blood mononuclear cells. The chain links TRBV30 with TRBJ2-3; TRBD2 agrees with 8 junctional bases. CDR3 reads: CAWSVLAGTDTQYF. The DNA is as follows: TGTGCCTGGAGTGTACTAGCGGGCACAGATACGCAGTATTTT.